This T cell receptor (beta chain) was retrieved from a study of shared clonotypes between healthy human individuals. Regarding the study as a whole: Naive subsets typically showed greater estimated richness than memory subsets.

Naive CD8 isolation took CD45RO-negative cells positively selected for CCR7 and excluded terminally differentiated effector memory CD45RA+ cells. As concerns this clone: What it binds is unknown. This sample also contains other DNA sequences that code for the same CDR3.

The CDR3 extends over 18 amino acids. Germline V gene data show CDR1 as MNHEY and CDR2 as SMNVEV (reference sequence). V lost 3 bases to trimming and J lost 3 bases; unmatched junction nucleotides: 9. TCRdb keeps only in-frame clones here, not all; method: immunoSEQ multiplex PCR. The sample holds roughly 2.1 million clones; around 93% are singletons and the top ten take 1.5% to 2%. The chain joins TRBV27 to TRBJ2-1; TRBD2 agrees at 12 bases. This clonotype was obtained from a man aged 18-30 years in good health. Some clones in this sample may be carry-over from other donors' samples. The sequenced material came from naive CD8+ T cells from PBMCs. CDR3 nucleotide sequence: TGTGCCAGCAGTTTGAGGCTAGCGGGAGGGCCGAGCTACAATGAGCAGTTCTTC. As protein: CASSLRLAGGPSYNEQFF.